The rows below give T cell receptor beta chains drawn from one sample of a study of graft-versus-host responses after intestinal transplantation. The table came from immunoSEQ multiplex PCR; TCRdb's copy has only in-frame clones and leaves some out. The sample has 38,000 or so clones, 95% seen once. These receptors' targets are unknown. The sample in question was unstimulated CD8+ T cells sorted from spleen or lymph node cells, obtained before transplant. All receptors come from a human donor who was the organ donor for an intestinal transplant. Both conserved end residues are part of each CDR3. Each record gives: V gene, D gene, clone size, J gene, CDR3 protein, CDR3 DNA. D genes are given only for firm matches. For some rows the clone size is stated as once, few or many, or as a class when expanded; others skip it.

TRBV7-9	NA	NA	TRBJ2-1	CASSLAIGADEQFF	TGTGCCAGCAGCTTAGCCATAGGGGCGGATGAGCAGTTCTTC
TRBV21-1	NA	NA	TRBJ2-3	CASSPRRGDFTDTQYF	TGTGCCAGCAGCCCCCGGCGAGGGGATTTCACAGATACGCAGTATTTT
TRBV29-1	NA	NA	TRBJ2-6	CSVCCVVGANVLTF	TGCAGCGTGTGCTGTGTGGTTGGGGCCAACGTCCTGACTTTC
TRBV11-2	TRBD2	NA	TRBJ2-4	CASSLDSSGGWRLAKNIQYF	TGTGCCAGCAGCTTAGATAGTAGCGGGGGTTGGCGACTAGCCAAAAACATTCAGTACTTC
TRBV7-6	NA	once	TRBJ2-2	CASSLGDTGELFF	TGTGCCAGCAGCTTAGGGGACACCGGGGAGCTGTTTTTT
TRBV7-9	NA	NA	TRBJ1-1	CASSLDSGRNTEAFF	TGTGCCAGCAGCTTAGACTCAGGGAGGAACACTGAAGCTTTCTTT
TRBV28	NA	NA	TRBJ1-5	CASSLNPVDRQPQHF	TGTGCCAGCAGTTTAAACCCGGTTGACAGACAGCCCCAGCATTTT
TRBV15	TRBD1	once	TRBJ2-1	CATSSGDRVGSPYYNEQFF	TGTGCCACCAGCTCAGGAGACAGGGTCGGTTCCCCCTACTACAATGAGCAGTTCTTC
TRBV7-9	TRBD2	NA	TRBJ2-1	CASSLAWGLAGGNNEQFF	TGTGCCAGCAGCTTGGCATGGGGACTAGCGGGGGGGAACAATGAGCAGTTCTTC
TRBV2	TRBD2	once	TRBJ2-7	CASRGLAGKTYEQYF	TGTGCCAGCCGGGGACTAGCGGGGAAGACCTACGAGCAGTACTTC
TRBV7-8	NA	NA	TRBJ1-1	CASSLEGLNTEAFF	TGTGCCAGCAGCTTAGAAGGGTTGAACACTGAAGCTTTCTTT
TRBV5-1	TRBD2	NA	TRBJ2-7	CASSLGWGLEGYEQYF	TGCGCCAGCAGCTTGGGCTGGGGACTAGAAGGCTACGAGCAGTACTTC
TRBV21-1	NA	NA	TRBJ1-2	CASSKMTGPDYGYTF	TGTGCCAGCAGCAAGATGACAGGACCTGACTATGGCTACACCTTC
TRBV30	NA	NA	TRBJ2-2	CATGLMNTGELFF	TGTGCCACAGGGTTAATGAACACCGGGGAGCTGTTTTTT
TRBV7-2	TRBD1	NA	TRBJ2-7	CASSFETGTYEQYF	TGTGCCAGCAGCTTCGAGACAGGGACCTACGAGCAGTACTTC
TRBV18	NA	once	TRBJ2-1	CASSPPLGVGNEQFF	TGTGCCAGCTCACCGCCGTTGGGGGTCGGCAATGAGCAGTTCTTC
TRBV15	NA	NA	TRBJ2-5	CATSIHMGPQETQYF	TGTGCCACCAGCATCCATATGGGACCACAAGAGACCCAGTACTTC
TRBV5-8	TRBD2	NA	TRBJ2-5	CASSLMFLAGFQETQYF	TGTGCCAGCAGCTTGATGTTTCTAGCGGGGTTCCAAGAGACCCAGTACTTC
TRBV5-4	NA	NA	TRBJ2-3	CASSDRPTSTDTQYF	TGTGCCAGCTCAGACAGGCCTACTAGCACAGATACGCAGTATTTT
TRBV7-2	NA	NA	TRBJ1-6	CASSSPRSSYNSPLHF	TGTGCCAGCAGCTCACCCAGGAGCTCCTATAATTCACCCCTCCACTTT
TRBV6-1	NA	NA	TRBJ1-5	CASSQVFGDASSQPQHF	TGTGCCAGCAGTCAAGTTTTCGGGGACGCCTCTTCTCAGCCCCAGCATTTT
TRBV27	NA	NA	TRBJ1-4	CASSNFNEKLFF	TGTGCCAGCAGTAATTTTAATGAAAAACTGTTTTTT
TRBV15	TRBD2	NA	TRBJ2-3	CATSRTSADTQYF	TGTGCCACCAGCAGGACTAGCGCAGATACGCAGTATTTT
TRBV6-4	TRBD2	few	TRBJ2-3	CASSDTSGTDTQYF	TGTGCCAGCAGTGACACTAGCGGCACAGATACGCAGTATTTT
TRBV9	TRBD2	NA	TRBJ2-3	CASSVEGGASGTSTDTQYF	TGTGCCAGCAGCGTAGAGGGGGGGGCTAGCGGGACTAGCACAGATACGCAGTATTTT
TRBV6-6	NA	NA	TRBJ2-7	CASSYQSGFGGEQYF	TGTGCCAGCAGTTACCAATCAGGTTTCGGCGGGGAGCAGTACTTC
TRBV4-2	NA	NA	TRBJ1-1	CASSPRQNWNTEAFF	TGTGCCAGCTCCCCCAGGCAAAACTGGAACACTGAAGCTTTCTTT
TRBV4-3	NA	once	TRBJ1-1	CASSQDGRYTEAFF	TGCGCCAGCAGCCAAGACGGCAGGTACACTGAAGCTTTCTTT
TRBV9	NA	NA	TRBJ1-2	CASSVGASGGYTF	TGTGCCAGCAGCGTAGGAGCTTCTGGGGGCTACACCTTC
TRBV27	TRBD1	NA	TRBJ1-5	CASADRVLEQPQHF	TGTGCCAGCGCTGACAGGGTTTTGGAGCAGCCCCAGCATTTT
TRBV25-1	TRBD1	NA	TRBJ2-5	CASSDPRGLEETQYF	TGTGCCAGCAGTGATCCCAGGGGGCTAGAAGAGACCCAGTACTTC
TRBV7-2	NA	NA	TRBJ2-2	CASSLGGYTGELFF	TGTGCCAGCAGCTTAGGGGGATACACCGGGGAGCTGTTTTTT
TRBV4-3	TRBD1	NA	TRBJ1-6	CASSQDGTGKQPLHF	TGCGCCAGCAGCCAAGATGGGACAGGGAAACAACCCCTCCACTTT
TRBV4-3	TRBD2	NA	TRBJ2-3	CASSQVAGGPDTQYF	TGCGCCAGCAGCCAAGTGGCGGGGGGGCCAGATACGCAGTATTTT
TRBV27	TRBD1	NA	TRBJ1-5	CASSPGQGNQPQHF	TGTGCCAGCAGTCCAGGACAGGGCAATCAGCCCCAGCATTTT
TRBV30	TRBD1	NA	TRBJ2-1	CAWDRGLGNEQFF	TGTGCCTGGGACAGGGGTCTCGGCAATGAGCAGTTCTTC
TRBV6-1	NA	NA	TRBJ2-7	CASISGLGEQYF	TGTGCCAGCATCTCAGGGCTTGGCGAGCAGTACTTC
TRBV6-6	NA	NA	TRBJ1-2	CAIRDGSFAYGYTF	TGTGCCATCCGGGACGGATCCTTTGCCTATGGCTACACCTTC
TRBV9	NA	NA	TRBJ2-3	CASSVDSADTQYF	TGTGCCAGCAGCGTAGATTCGGCAGATACGCAGTATTTT
TRBV13	NA	NA	TRBJ2-3	CASSPRDGTDTQYF	TGTGCCAGCAGTCCCCGGGATGGCACAGATACGCAGTATTTT
TRBV7-9	NA	NA	TRBJ2-7	CASSSGLRSLYEQYF	TGTGCCAGCAGCTCCGGACTACGTTCCCTCTACGAGCAGTACTTC
TRBV19	TRBD1	NA	TRBJ2-1	CASTPGTGHYNEQFF	TGTGCCAGTACCCCCGGGACAGGTCACTACAATGAGCAGTTCTTC
TRBV6-5	TRBD2	NA	TRBJ2-1	CASSYFTSGYYNEQFF	TGTGCCAGCAGTTATTTTACTAGCGGGTACTACAATGAGCAGTTCTTC
TRBV5-1	TRBD2	NA	TRBJ2-1	CASSAGTSDLSSYNEQFF	TGCGCCAGCAGCGCCGGGACTAGTGATTTAAGCTCCTACAATGAGCAGTTCTTC
TRBV5-4	NA	NA	TRBJ1-1	CASSLWGLEAFF	TGTGCCAGCAGCTTATGGGGGTTGGAGGCTTTCTTT
TRBV4-2	TRBD1	NA	TRBJ1-4	CASSQVGSGQGGEKLFF	TGTGCCAGCAGCCAAGTCGGTTCAGGACAGGGAGGTGAAAAACTGTTTTTT
TRBV6-1	TRBD1	once	TRBJ1-2	CASSGRDRGFYGYTF	TGTGCCAGCAGTGGCCGGGACAGGGGGTTCTATGGCTACACCTTC
TRBV20-1	NA	NA	TRBJ1-2	CSARSWGYTF	TGCAGTGCTAGAAGCTGGGGCTACACCTTC
TRBV13	TRBD1	NA	TRBJ1-6	CASSLSLGQGESPLHF	TGTGCCAGCAGCTTATCCCTCGGACAGGGAGAATCACCCCTCCACTTT
TRBV7-9	NA	few	TRBJ1-4	CASSLLAAPYEKLFF	TGTGCCAGCAGCTTACTGGCAGCCCCGTATGAAAAACTGTTTTTT
TRBV19	TRBD1	NA	TRBJ2-7	CASSRPPIGGRNEQYF	TGTGCCAGTAGTCGCCCCCCCATAGGGGGCCGCAACGAGCAGTACTTC
TRBV6-4	TRBD2	NA	TRBJ2-3	CASSDASGGLDTQYF	TGTGCCAGCAGCGACGCTAGCGGGGGTTTAGATACGCAGTATTTT
TRBV7-2	NA	NA	TRBJ1-3	CASSLVSGGQVARGNTIYF	TGTGCCAGCAGCTTAGTGTCGGGGGGACAAGTCGCTAGAGGAAACACCATATATTTT
TRBV11-3	TRBD2	once	TRBJ2-7	CASSLRGVGGPYEQYF	TGTGCCAGCAGCTTACGGGGGGTCGGAGGACCCTACGAGCAGTACTTC
TRBV7-8	NA	NA	TRBJ1-5	CASSLPGADQPQHF	TGTGCCAGCAGCCTCCCGGGGGCGGATCAGCCCCAGCATTTT
TRBV5-1	TRBD2	NA	TRBJ2-3	CASSPGTSGTDTQYF	TGCGCCAGCAGCCCAGGGACTAGCGGGACAGATACGCAGTATTTT
TRBV7-9	TRBD1	NA	TRBJ1-1	CASSYGQGEAFF	TGTGCCAGCAGCTACGGACAGGGGGAAGCTTTCTTT